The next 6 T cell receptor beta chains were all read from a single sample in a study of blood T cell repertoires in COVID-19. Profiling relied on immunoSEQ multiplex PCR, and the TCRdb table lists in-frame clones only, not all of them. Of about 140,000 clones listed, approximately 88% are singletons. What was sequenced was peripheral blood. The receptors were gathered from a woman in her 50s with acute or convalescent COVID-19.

The CDR3 DNA follows: TGTGCCAGCAGCTTGATGGGGCGGTACACTGAAGCTTTCTTT. This sequence encodes CASSLMGRYTEAFF. This chain joins TRBV11-2 and TRBJ1-1; D is possibly TRBD1 (5 bases). This CDR3 is built from 14 residues. Germline V CDR1 and CDR2: SGHAT, FQNNGV. V lost 3 bases to trimming and J lost 3 bases, with 11 bases between them.

This CDR3 is CATSTNANTGELFF. CDR3 coding DNA: TGTGCCACCAGTACTAACGCGAACACCGGGGAGCTGTTTTTT. The V call is TRBV24-1, the J call TRBJ2-2; D is unclear. V was pared by 6 bases and J by 0 bases, with 7 bases between. The CDR3 is 14 residues long. CDR1 KGHDR and CDR2 SFDVKD come from the germline V gene.

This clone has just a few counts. The CDR3 DNA reads as TGTGCCAGTAGTATGCGGGTAGGGTACGAGCAGTACTTC. Translated, it gives CASSMRVGYEQYF. V and J are TRBV19 and TRBJ2-7; D perhaps matches TRBD2 (5 bases). Trimming took off 3 bases at V and 4 bases at J, with 10 bases between the two ends. The CDR3 spans 13 residues. In germline, CDR1 is LNHDA, CDR2 SQIVND (reference sequence).

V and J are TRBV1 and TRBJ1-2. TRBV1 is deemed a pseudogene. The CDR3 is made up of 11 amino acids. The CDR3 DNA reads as TGCACCAGCAGCCTCCCTCATGGCTACACCTTC. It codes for CTSSLPHGYTF.

The CDR3 loop is CASSPAFGARSPLHF. The CDR3, as DNA: TGTGCCAGCTCACCAGCCTTTGGGGCTAGATCACCCCTCCACTTT. The J gene is TRBJ1-6, the V gene TRBV18, with TRBD1 as a possible D gene (5 bases). The CDR3 consists of 15 residues. Deletions cut 2 bases from V and 10 bases from J, with 15 bases between. The V gene's germline CDR1 is KGHSH and CDR2 LQKENI.

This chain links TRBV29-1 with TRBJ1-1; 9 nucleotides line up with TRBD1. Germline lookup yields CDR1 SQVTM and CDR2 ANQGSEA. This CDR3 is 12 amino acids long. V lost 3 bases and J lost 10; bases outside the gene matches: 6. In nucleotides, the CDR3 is TGCAGCGTTGAGTCAAAGGGACAGGGAGCTTTCTTT. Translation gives CSVESKGQGAFF.